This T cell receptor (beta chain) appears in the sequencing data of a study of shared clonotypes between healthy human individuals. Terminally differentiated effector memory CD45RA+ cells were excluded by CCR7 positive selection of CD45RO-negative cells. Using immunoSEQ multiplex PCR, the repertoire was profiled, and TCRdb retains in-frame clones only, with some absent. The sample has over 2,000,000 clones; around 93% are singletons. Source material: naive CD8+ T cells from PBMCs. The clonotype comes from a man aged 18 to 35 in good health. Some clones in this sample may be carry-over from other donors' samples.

In DNA form, the CDR3 reads TGTGCCAGCAGCCCCGCGCCGTCGGGGGGGGAGCTGTTTTTT. It yields the protein CASSPAPSGGELFF. V and J are TRBV7-9 and TRBJ2-2, with D tentatively TRBD2 (5 bases). This CDR3 spans 14 amino acids. V was shortened by 5 bases and J by 8 bases, with 15 bases between the two germline ends. Germline assignment: CDR1 SEHNR and CDR2 FQNEAQ (reference sequence).